This T cell receptor (beta chain) was recovered during a study of blood T cell repertoires in COVID-19. The germline gives CDR1 MGHRA, CDR2 YSYEKL. Unmatched junction bases numbered 8, after V lost 2 bases and J lost 7 bases. The CDR3 consists of 16 residues. Participants were aged roughly 18 to 90 years, lived in around 25 US areas, and enrolled virtually. Cohort placement rested on clinical history that participants reported themselves. Within 2 weeks before study entry, exposed participants met a COVID-19 case. Methods used by the authors: Amplification from reference gene primers served as the basis for estimated nucleated cell counts. Clones were read by immunoSEQ multiplex PCR, and TCRdb kept only the in-frame ones, dropping some. V and J calls and clone size come straight from that table; D and trimming were deduced from the DNA. The repertoire holds roughly 400,000 clones, with about 88% as singletons.

The material sequenced was PBMCs or T cells enriched from blood (not recorded which). The origin of this receptor is a woman aged 18-29 years who had been exposed to COVID-19. V is TRBV4-1 and J is TRBJ2-1, with 10 bases lining up with TRBD2. The CDR3 sequence: CASSQSLAGILNEQFF. DNA of the CDR3: TGCGCCAGCAGCCAATCACTAGCGGGGATATTAAATGAGCAGTTCTTC.